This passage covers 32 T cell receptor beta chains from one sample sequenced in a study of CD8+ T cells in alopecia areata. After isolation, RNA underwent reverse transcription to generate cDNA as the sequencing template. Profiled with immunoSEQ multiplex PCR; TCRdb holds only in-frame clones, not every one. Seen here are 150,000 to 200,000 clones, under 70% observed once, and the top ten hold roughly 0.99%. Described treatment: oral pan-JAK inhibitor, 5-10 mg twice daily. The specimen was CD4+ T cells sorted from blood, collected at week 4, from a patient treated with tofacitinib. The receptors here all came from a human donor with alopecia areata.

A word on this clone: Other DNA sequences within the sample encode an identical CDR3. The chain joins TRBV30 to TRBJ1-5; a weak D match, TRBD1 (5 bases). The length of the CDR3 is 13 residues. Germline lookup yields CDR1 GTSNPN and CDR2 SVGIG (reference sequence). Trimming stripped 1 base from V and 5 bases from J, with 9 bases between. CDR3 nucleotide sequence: TGTGCCTGGAGTGGGGGGGTCGATCAGCCCCAGCATTTT. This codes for CAWSGGVDQPQHF.

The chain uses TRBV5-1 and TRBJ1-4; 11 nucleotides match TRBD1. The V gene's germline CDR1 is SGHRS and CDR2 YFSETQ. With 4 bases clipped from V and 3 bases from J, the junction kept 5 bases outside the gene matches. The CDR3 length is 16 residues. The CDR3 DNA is TGCGCCAGCAGCCCGGACAGGGGGCAGGCTAATGAAAAACTGTTTTTT. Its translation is CASSPDRGQANEKLFF.

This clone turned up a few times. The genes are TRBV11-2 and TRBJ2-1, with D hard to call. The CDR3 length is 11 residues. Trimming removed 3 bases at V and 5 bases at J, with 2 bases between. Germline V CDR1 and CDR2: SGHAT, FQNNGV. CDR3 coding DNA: TGTGCCAGCAGCTTCGACAATGAGCAGTTCTTC. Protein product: CASSFDNEQFF.

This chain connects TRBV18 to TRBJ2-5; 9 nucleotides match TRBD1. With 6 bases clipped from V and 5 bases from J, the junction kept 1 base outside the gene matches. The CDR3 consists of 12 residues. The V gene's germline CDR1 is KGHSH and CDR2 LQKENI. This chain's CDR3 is CASSDRGETQYF. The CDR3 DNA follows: TGTGCCAGCTCCGACAGGGGGGAGACCCAGTACTTC.

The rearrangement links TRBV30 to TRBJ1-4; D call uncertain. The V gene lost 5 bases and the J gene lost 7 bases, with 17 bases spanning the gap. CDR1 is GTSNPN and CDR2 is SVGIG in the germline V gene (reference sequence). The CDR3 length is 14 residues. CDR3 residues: CAWSNGPGIEKLFF. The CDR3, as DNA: TGTGCCTGGTCCAACGGACCCGGAATTGAAAAACTGTTTTTT.

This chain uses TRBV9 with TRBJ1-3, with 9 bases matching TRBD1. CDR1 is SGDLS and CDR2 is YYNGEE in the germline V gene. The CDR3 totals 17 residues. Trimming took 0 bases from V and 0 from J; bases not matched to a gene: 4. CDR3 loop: CASSVGGQGHSGNTIYF. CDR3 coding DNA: TGTGCCAGCAGCGTAGGGGGACAGGGCCACTCTGGAAACACCATATATTTT.

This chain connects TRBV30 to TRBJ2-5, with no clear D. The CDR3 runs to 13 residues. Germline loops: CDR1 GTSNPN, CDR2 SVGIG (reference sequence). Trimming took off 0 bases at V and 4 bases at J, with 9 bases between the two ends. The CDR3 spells CAWSVYERETQYF. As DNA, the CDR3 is TGTGCCTGGAGTGTTTATGAGAGAGAGACCCAGTACTTC.

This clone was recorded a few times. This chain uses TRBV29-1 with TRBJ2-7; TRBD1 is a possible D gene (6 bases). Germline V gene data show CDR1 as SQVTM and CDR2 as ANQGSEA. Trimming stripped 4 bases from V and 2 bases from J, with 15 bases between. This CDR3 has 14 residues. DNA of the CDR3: TGCAGCGTTGGCCCTACGACAGGTGCCTACGAGCAGTACTTC. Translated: CSVGPTTGAYEQYF.

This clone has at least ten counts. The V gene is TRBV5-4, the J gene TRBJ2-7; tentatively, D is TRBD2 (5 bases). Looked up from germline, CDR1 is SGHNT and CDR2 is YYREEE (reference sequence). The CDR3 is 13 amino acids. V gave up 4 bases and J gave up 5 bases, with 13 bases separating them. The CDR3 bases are TGTGCCAGCAGCCGGGGATCCCAGGACGAGCAGTACTTC. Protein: CASSRGSQDEQYF.

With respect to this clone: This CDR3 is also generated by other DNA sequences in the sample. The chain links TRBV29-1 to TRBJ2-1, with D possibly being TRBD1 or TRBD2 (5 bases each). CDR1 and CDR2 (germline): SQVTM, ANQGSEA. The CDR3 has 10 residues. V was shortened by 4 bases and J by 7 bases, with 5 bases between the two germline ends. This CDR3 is CSVGGNEQFF. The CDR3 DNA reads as TGCAGCGTTGGGGGGAATGAGCAGTTCTTC.

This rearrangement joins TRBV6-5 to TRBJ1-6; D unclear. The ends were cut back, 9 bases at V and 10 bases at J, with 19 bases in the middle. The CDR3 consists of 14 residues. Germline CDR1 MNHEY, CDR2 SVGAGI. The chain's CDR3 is CASRLGEVWSPLHF. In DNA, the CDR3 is TGTGCCAGTCGTTTGGGTGAAGTTTGGTCACCCCTCCACTTT.

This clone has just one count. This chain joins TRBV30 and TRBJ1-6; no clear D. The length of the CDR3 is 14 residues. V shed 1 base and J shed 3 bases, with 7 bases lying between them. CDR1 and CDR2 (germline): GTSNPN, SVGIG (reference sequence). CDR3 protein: CAWSDGFYNSPLHF. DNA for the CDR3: TGTGCCTGGAGTGACGGTTTCTATAATTCACCCCTCCACTTT.

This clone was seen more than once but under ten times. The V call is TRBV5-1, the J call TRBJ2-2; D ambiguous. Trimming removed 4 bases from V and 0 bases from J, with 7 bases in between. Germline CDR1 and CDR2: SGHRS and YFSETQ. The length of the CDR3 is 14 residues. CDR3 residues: CASSNPANTGELFF. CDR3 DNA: TGCGCCAGCAGCAACCCCGCGAACACCGGGGAGCTGTTTTTT.

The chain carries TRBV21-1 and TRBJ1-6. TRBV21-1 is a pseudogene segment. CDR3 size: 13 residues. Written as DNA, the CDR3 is TGTGCCAGCAGCAAGAACGAGTGTTCACCCCTCCACTTT. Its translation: CASSKNECSPLHF.

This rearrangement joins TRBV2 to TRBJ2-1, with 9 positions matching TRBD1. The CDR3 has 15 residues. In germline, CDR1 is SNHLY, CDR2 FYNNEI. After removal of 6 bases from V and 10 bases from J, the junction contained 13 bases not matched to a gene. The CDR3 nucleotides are TGTGCCAGCAGGTCTGGTCCCAGACAGGGGGTCGAGCAGTTCTTC. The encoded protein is CASRSGPRQGVEQFF.

CDR3 sequence reads: CAWGEGLSEETQYF. CDR3 nucleotide sequence: TGTGCCTGGGGAGAGGGACTATCTGAGGAGACCCAGTACTTC. This chain uses TRBV30 with TRBJ2-5, with 7 positions matching TRBD2. Per germline, CDR1 GTSNPN and CDR2 SVGIG (reference sequence). The CDR3 has 14 amino acids. Trimming cost V 5 bases and J 5 bases; bases outside gene matches: 11. The full variable domain, its missing parts supplied by reference TRBV30 and TRBJ2-5, is SQTIHQWPATLVQPVGSPLSLECTVEGTSNPNLYWYRQAAGRGLQLLFYSVGIGQISSEVPQNLSASRPQDRQFILSSKKLLLSDSGFYLCAWGEGLSEETQYFGPGTRLLVL.

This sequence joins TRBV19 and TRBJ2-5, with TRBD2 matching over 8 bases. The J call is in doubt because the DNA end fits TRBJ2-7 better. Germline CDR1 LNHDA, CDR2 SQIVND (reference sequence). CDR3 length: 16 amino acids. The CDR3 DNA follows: TGTGCCAGTAGCCCTTTGCGGGGGGTTCCCTCCTACGAGCAGTACTTC. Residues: CASSPLRGVPSYEQYF.

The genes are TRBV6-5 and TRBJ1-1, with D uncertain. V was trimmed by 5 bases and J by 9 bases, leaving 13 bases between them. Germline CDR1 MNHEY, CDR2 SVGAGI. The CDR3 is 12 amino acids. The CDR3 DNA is TGTGCCAGCAGTCGACAAACGGGGAAAGCTTTCTTT. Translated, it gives CASSRQTGKAFF.

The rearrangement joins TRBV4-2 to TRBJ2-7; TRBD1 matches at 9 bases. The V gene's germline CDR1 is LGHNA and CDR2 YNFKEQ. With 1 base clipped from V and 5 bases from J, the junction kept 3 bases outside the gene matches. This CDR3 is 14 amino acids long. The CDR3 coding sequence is TGTGCCAGCAGCCAAGGGGACAGGGCGAACGAGCAGTACTTC. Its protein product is CASSQGDRANEQYF.

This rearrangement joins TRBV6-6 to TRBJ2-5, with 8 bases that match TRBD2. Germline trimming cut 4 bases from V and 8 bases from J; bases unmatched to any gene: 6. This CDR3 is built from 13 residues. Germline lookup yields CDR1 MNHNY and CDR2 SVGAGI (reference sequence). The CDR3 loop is CASSSREGVTQYF. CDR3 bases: TGTGCCAGCAGTTCCCGGGAGGGGGTAACCCAGTACTTC.

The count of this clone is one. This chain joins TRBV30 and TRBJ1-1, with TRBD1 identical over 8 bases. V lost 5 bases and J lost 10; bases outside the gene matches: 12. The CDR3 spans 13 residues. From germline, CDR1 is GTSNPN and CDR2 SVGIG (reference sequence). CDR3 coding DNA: TGTGCCTGGTCTGGGACAGGCGGAGGGCGAGCTTTCTTT. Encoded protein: CAWSGTGGGRAFF.

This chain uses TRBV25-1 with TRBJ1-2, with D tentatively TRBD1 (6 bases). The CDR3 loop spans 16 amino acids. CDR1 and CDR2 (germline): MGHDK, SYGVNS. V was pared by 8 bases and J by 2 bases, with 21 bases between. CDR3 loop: CASPEQGRLLNYGYTF. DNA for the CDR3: TGTGCCAGCCCAGAACAGGGCCGACTTTTGAACTATGGCTACACCTTC.

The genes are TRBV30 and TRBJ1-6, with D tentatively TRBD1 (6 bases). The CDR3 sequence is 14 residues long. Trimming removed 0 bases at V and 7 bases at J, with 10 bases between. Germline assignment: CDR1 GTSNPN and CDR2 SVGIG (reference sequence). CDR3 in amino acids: CAWSVAGVNSPLHF. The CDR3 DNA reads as TGTGCCTGGAGTGTGGCAGGGGTGAATTCACCCCTCCACTTT.

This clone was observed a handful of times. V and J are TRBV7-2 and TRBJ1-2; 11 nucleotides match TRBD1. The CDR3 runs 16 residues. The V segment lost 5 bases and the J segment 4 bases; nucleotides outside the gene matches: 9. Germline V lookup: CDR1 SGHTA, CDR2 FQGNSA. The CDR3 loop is CASSPAGTGGIYGYTF. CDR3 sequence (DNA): TGTGCCAGCAGCCCCGCCGGGACAGGGGGGATCTATGGCTACACCTTC.

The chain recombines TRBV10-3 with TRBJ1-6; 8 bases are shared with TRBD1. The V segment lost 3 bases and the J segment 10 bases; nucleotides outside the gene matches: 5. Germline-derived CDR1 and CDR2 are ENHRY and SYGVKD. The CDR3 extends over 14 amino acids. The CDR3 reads CAISDPGQGSPLHF. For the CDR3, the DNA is TGTGCCATCAGTGACCCCGGACAGGGCTCACCCCTCCACTTT.

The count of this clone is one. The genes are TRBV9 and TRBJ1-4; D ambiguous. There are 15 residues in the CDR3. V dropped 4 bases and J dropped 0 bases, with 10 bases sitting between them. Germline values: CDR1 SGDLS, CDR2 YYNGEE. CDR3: CASSPSPATNEKLFF. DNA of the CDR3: TGTGCCAGCAGCCCCTCACCCGCAACTAATGAAAAACTGTTTTTT.

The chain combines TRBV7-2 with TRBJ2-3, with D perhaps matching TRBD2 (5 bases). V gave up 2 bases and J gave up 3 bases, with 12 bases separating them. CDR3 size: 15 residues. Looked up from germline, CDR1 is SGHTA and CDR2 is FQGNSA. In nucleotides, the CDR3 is TGTGCCAGCAGCTTATTACTAGTTACAACAGATACGCAGTATTTT. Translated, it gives CASSLLLVTTDTQYF.

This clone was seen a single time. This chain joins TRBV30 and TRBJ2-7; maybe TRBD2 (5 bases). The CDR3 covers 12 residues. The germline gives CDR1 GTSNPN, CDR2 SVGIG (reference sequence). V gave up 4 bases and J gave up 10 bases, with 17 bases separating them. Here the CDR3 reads CAWTRDDGSQYF. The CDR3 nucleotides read TGTGCCTGGACCCGGGATGATGGATCACAGTACTTC. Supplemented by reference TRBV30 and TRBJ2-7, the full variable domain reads SQTIHQWPATLVQPVGSPLSLECTVEGTSNPNLYWYRQAAGRGLQLLFYSVGIGQISSEVPQNLSASRPQDRQFILSSKKLLLSDSGFYLCAWTRDDGSQYFGPGTRLTVT.

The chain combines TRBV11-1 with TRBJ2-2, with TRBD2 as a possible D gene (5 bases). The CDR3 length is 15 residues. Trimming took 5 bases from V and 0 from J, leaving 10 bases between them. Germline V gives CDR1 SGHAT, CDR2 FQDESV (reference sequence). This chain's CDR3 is CASSPDFPNTGELFF. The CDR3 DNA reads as TGTGCCAGCAGCCCGGACTTTCCGAACACCGGGGAGCTGTTTTTT.

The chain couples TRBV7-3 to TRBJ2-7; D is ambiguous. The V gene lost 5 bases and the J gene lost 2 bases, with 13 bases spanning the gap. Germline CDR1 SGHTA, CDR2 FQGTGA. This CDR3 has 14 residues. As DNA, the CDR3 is TGTGCCAGCAGCCCGTCGACACTAACCTACGAGCAGTACTTC. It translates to CASSPSTLTYEQYF.

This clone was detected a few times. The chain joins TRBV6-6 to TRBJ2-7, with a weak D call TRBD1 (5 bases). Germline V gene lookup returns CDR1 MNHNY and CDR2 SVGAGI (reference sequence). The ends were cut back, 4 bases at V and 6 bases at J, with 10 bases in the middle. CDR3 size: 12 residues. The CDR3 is CASSLGVGEQYF. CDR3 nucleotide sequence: TGTGCCAGCAGTTTAGGGGTAGGCGAGCAGTACTTC.

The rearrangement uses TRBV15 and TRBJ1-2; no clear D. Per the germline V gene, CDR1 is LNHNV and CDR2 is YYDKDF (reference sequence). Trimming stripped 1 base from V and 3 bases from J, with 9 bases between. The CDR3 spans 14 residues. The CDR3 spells CATSRGFKDYGYTF. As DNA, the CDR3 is TGTGCCACCAGCAGAGGTTTTAAGGACTATGGCTACACCTTC.